Included here is one T cell receptor beta chain sequence, with context. CDR1 and CDR2 (germline): SGHNT, YENEEA. After removal of 7 bases from V and 5 bases from J, the junction contained 12 bases not matched to a gene. This CDR3 spans 15 amino acids. This record belongs to a study of blood T cell repertoires in COVID-19. Study-wide background: Spain, Italy and the United States supplied samples that represented acute and convalescent COVID-19. PBMCs, B-cell-depleted T cells, or T cells provided the cDNA or gDNA that made up the material.

Original analysis: Reference gene primer amplification yielded estimated nucleated cell counts. Data came from immunoSEQ multiplex PCR; TCRdb stores just in-frame clones and leaves some out. V and J calls and clone size come straight from that table; D and trimming were deduced from the DNA. This sample has 200,000 to 250,000 clones, with around four fifths found just once. The sequence was obtained from a woman at least 80 years old with active or convalescent COVID-19. Sequenced sample: peripheral blood. The rearrangement links TRBV11-3 to TRBJ2-5, with 8 bases aligning to TRBD2. The CDR3 DNA sequence: TGTGCCAGCAATTTCGGGACGGGGGGGCACGAGACCCAGTACTTC. Its translation is CASNFGTGGHETQYF. The full variable domain, completed using reference TRBV11-3 and TRBJ2-5, is EAGVVQSPRYKIIEKKQPVAFWCNPISGHNTLYWYLQNLGQGPELLIRYENEEAVDDSQLPKDRFSAERLKGVDSTLKIQPAELGDSAVYLCASNFGTGGHETQYFGPGTRLLVL.